This T cell receptor (beta chain) was documented in a study of shared clonotypes between healthy human individuals. This CDR3 region has 17 residues. Unmatched junction bases numbered 10, after V lost 3 bases and J lost 4 bases. Germline V gene data show CDR1 as SGHTA and CDR2 as FQGNSA. In replicate PCRs of sorted subsets, approximately 190 ng DNA, tens of thousands of T cell genomes, was used. Profiling relied on immunoSEQ multiplex PCR, and the TCRdb table lists in-frame clones only, not all of them. This table has about 960,000 clones, 70% to 85% appearing once. The study enrolled healthy HIV-negative adults without recent acute infections or vaccinations as donors.

The sequenced sample was memory CD4+ T cells sorted from blood. The subset: CD45RA-negative fraction. The sequence came from a man aged 18 to 30 in good health. The rearrangement links TRBV7-2 to TRBJ1-3; 9 nucleotides match TRBD1. The CDR3 nucleotides are TGTGCCAGCAGCTTCGGTCCCGGGACAGGGTCAGGAAACACCATATATTTT. This codes for CASSFGPGTGSGNTIYF.